The clone carrying this T cell receptor beta chain was found once. Its antigen remains unknown. Single viable CD3+CD4+CD8-CD45RO+ cells were sorted as the memory CD4+ T cells. CD4+ T cells were isolated by positive magnetic selection. The repertoire was sequenced with immunoSEQ multiplex PCR; TCRdb's copy has only in-frame clones and lacks some. Of around 45,000 clones in the sample, 60% to 85% are singletons; the top ten hold 0.5% to 0.65%. V gave up 1 base and J gave up 5 bases, with 14 bases separating them. The CDR3 extends over 15 amino acids. Germline V gene lookup returns CDR1 MNHNS and CDR2 SASEGT. This sample stems from a study of memory CD4+ T cells and cytomegalovirus serostatus. Study-wide results and limits: CD4+ memory repertoires contained 67 of 164 reported CMV TCRbeta sequences.

The material sequenced was memory CD4+ T cells from blood. The clonotype comes from an adult in good health and CMV-seronegative. The chain combines TRBV6-1 with TRBJ1-1, with a possible D match to TRBD1 (5 bases). DNA of the CDR3: TGTGCCAGCAGTGAAGAAGTAGGGACTTCGACTGAAGCTTTCTTT. It translates to CASSEEVGTSTEAFF.